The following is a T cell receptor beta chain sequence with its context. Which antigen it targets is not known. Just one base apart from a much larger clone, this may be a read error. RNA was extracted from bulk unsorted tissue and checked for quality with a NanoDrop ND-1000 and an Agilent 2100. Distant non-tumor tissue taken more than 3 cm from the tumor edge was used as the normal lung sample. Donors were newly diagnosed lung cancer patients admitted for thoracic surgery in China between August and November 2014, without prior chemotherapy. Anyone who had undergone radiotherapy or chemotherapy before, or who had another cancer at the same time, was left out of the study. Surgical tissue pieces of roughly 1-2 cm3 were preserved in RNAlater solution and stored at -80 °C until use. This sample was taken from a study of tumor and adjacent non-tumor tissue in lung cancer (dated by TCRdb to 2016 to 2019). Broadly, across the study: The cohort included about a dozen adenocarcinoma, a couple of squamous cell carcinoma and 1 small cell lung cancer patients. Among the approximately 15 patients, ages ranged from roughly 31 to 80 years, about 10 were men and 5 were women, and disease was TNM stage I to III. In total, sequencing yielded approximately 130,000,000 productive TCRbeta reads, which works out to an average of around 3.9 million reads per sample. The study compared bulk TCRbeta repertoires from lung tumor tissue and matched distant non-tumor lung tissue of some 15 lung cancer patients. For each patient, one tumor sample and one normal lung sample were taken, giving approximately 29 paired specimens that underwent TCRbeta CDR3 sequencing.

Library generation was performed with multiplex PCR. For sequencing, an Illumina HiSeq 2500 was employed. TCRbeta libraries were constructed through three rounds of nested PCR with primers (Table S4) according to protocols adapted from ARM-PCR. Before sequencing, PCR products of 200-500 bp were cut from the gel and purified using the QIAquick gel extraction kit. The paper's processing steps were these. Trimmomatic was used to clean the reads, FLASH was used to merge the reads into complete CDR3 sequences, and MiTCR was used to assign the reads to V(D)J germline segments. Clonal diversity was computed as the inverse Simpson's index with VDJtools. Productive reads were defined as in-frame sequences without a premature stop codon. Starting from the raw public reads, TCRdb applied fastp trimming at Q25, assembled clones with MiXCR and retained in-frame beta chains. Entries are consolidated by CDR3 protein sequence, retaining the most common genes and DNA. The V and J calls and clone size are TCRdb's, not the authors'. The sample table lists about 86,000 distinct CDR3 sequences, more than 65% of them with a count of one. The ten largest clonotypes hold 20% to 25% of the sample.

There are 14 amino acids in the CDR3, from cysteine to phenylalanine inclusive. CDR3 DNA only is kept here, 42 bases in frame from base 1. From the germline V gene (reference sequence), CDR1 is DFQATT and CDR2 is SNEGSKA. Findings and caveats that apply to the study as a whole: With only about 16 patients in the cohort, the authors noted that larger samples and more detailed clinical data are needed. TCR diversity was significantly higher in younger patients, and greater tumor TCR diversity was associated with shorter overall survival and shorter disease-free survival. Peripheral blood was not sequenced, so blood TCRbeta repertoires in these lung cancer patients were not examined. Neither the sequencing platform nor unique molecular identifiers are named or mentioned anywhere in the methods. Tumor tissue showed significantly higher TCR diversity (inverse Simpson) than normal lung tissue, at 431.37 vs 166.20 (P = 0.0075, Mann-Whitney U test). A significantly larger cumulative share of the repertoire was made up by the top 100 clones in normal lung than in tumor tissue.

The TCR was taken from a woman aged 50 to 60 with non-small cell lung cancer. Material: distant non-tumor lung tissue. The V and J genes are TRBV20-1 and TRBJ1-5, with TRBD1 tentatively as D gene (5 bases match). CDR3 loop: CSAAQSREVQSQHF. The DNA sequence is TGCAGTGCCGCACAATCCAGGGAGGTTCAGTCCCAGCATTTT.